This TCR beta chain derives from a study of identifying expanded T cells in peripheral blood. Study conclusions and caveats: Over about two and four weeks, about 15 and 19 clones changed, versus around 1.2 between replicates. Approximately two-week clone count variance significantly increased as total template count grew.

A word on this clone: Its antigen is unknown.

During the collection period, no donor immune events like infections were recorded. TCRdb's copy holds only in-frame clones and misses some; the assay was immunoSEQ multiplex PCR. Of 81,000 or so clones in the sample, 84% were seen once. Per germline, CDR1 SGHAT and CDR2 FQNNGV. Between the trimmed V and J ends, which lost 5 bases and 0 bases, there was a span of 12 bases. The CDR3 loop spans 15 amino acids. The sequence was collected from a person aged 18 to 75 in good health. The chain couples TRBV11-2 to TRBJ2-3; maybe TRBD2 (6 bases). The sequenced sample consisted of blood. The CDR3 nucleotides read TGTGCCAGCAGCCCCTCGACTAGTAGCACAGATACGCAGTATTTT. It translates to CASSPSTSSTDTQYF.